This is a list of T cell receptor beta chains from one sample in a study of PD-1 blockade in classical Hodgkin lymphoma. TCRdb's copy holds only in-frame clones and misses some; the assay was immunoSEQ multiplex PCR. The sample gives some 53,000 clones, approximately 86% of which show up once; approximately 6.5% is in the top ten. The source material was peripheral blood mononuclear cells (PBMCs), sampled before the fourth cycle of nivolumab. These receptors came from a human donor with classical Hodgkin lymphoma. The conserved cysteine and the conserved F or W are not part of the CDR3 here. Fields, in order: V gene, clone size, CDR3 protein. Size is stated for part of the rows, as once, few or many counts, or as a class when the clone is expanded.

V: TRBV6-1
size: once
CDR3: ASGWAGGYEQY

V: TRBV6-1
size: .
CDR3: ASKTGAVGDTQY

V: TRBV5-5
size: medium-sized
CDR3: ASSLDTTYGYT

V: TRBV27
size: .
CDR3: ASSSNVNTEAF

V: TRBV7-2
size: .
CDR3: ASSSGQATRYGQY

V: TRBV7-3
size: .
CDR3: ASSLTDLSRETQY

V: TRBV27
size: .
CDR3: ASSLGGSYEQY

V: TRBV28
size: .
CDR3: ASSLTIWDTNEKLF

V: TRBV28
size: few
CDR3: ASRWAALDYGYT

V: TRBV4-3
size: .
CDR3: ASSQDPGARSYNEQF

V: TRBV6-1
size: .
CDR3: ASSVFTDTQY

V: TRBV7-9
size: .
CDR3: ASSLALASANEQY

V: TRBV6-6
size: .
CDR3: ASRFRDRGSNQPQH

V: TRBV7-2
size: .
CDR3: ASSLDINSNQPQH